This T cell receptor (beta chain) was sequenced during a study of response to subunit inactivated influenza vaccine. Overall study findings and caveats: The authors suggested that every seasonal influenza vaccination recruits few new T cells.

TCRdb independently ran MiXCR on the RT-PCR reads; one entry per CDR3 protein. Counted here are hundreds of thousands of distinct CDR3 sequences, 11% to 15% occurring once; the ten biggest clones make up 5.5% to 7%. V was trimmed by 0 bases and J by 7 bases, leaving 15 bases between them. Germline CDR1 and CDR2: LGHNA and YSLEER. The CDR3 loop spans 16 amino acids. In regard to this clonotype: The antigen remains undetermined.

The specimen comprised PBMCs from blood, sampled roughly 2 weeks before vaccination. The sequence was obtained from a man in his forties or fifties who received an inactivated influenza vaccine. This chain links TRBV4-3 with TRBJ1-4; D is perhaps TRBD1 (6 bases). The CDR3 DNA is TGCGCCAGCAGCCAAGATACTCAGGACAGTCTTGAAAAACTGTTTTTT. This gives the protein CASSQDTQDSLEKLFF.